Listed below are T cell receptor beta chains from one sample, sequenced in a study of blood T cell repertoires in COVID-19. The data were produced by immunoSEQ multiplex PCR, yet TCRdb's version contains in-frame clones alone and is incomplete. The profile shows 150,000 to 200,000 clones, 90% of them singletons. The sample consisted of peripheral blood. Receptors originate from a man in his 60s with active or convalescent COVID-19. CDR3s include the opening cysteine and the closing phenylalanine or tryptophan. The D gene is left open where the match is weak. Where a row states a size, it is once, few, many or the class of an expanded clone; other rows omit it.

D,V,size,J,CDR3,DNA
TRBD2,TRBV30,.,TRBJ2-3,CAWELAGVPDTQYF,TGTGCCTGGGAACTAGCGGGAGTCCCAGATACGCAGTATTTT
.,TRBV25-1,hyperexpanded,TRBJ2-3,CASSEWGEDTQYF,TGTGCCAGCAGTGAATGGGGGGAGGATACGCAGTATTTT
.,TRBV19,.,TRBJ2-2,CASSIGDRPNTGELFF,TGTGCCAGTAGTATAGGAGACAGGCCGAATACCGGGGAGCTGTTTTTT
TRBD2,TRBV19,.,TRBJ2-5,CASGTSVGETQYF,TGTGCCAGCGGGACTAGCGTAGGAGAGACCCAGTACTTC
TRBD2,TRBV3-1/TRBV3-2,few,TRBJ2-1,CASSLGLATYNEQFF,TGTGCCAGCAGCCTGGGACTAGCGACCTACAATGAGCAGTTCTTC
.,TRBV11-2,.,TRBJ1-5,CASSLVAGGNQPQHF,TGTGCCAGCAGCTTAGTTGCAGGGGGCAATCAGCCCCAGCATTTT
.,TRBV6-4,.,TRBJ1-4,CASSLQGGDEKLFF,TGTGCCAGCAGTTTACAGGGAGGGGATGAAAAACTGTTTTTT
.,TRBV4-1,.,TRBJ1-3,CASSHYTPTGSGNTIYF,TGCGCCAGCAGCCATTACACTCCTACAGGGTCTGGAAACACCATATATTTT
.,TRBV28,.,TRBJ2-2,CATRVGANTGELFF,TGTGCCACCCGGGTAGGCGCGAACACCGGGGAGCTGTTTTTT
.,TRBV2,.,TRBJ1-2,CASSPQGPSGSYTF,TGTGCCAGCAGTCCACAGGGACCTTCTGGAAGCTACACCTTC
.,TRBV3-1/TRBV3-2,.,TRBJ2-4,CASSQRGLAKNIQYF,TGTGCCAGCAGCCAACGCGGATTAGCCAAAAACATTCAGTACTTC
.,TRBV5-1,.,TRBJ1-5,CASSSEGNNQPQHF,TGCGCCAGCAGCTCGGAGGGGAACAATCAGCCCCAGCATTTT
.,TRBV11-3,.,TRBJ2-1,CASSSFSGEQFF,TGTGCCAGCAGCAGTTTCAGCGGTGAGCAGTTCTTC
.,TRBV7-6,.,TRBJ1-1,CASSLDMARGGRITEAFF,TGTGCCAGCAGCTTAGATATGGCTAGGGGGGGGCGGATCACTGAAGCTTTCTTT
.,TRBV7-2,.,TRBJ1-3,CASSLDKGGNTIYF,TGTGCCAGCAGCTTAGACAAGGGGGGAAACACCATATATTTT
.,TRBV5-6,.,TRBJ1-2,CASSLADYGYTF,TGTGCCAGCAGCTTGGCCGACTATGGCTACACCTTC
.,TRBV2,.,TRBJ1-1,CASTGRVASNTEAFF,TGTGCCAGCACGGGCAGGGTGGCCTCGAACACTGAAGCTTTCTTT
TRBD1,TRBV6-5,.,TRBJ1-2,CASSYSWTGHYGYTF,TGTGCCAGCAGTTACAGCTGGACAGGACACTATGGCTACACCTTC
.,TRBV5-1,.,TRBJ2-1,CASSLNAGRINEQFF,TGCGCCAGCAGCTTGAACGCGGGTCGGATCAATGAGCAGTTCTTC
.,TRBV19,.,TRBJ2-3,CASSIEGQPNQPQYF,TGTGCCAGTAGTATAGAGGGCCAGCCCAATCAGCCCCAGTATTTT
.,TRBV6-1,.,TRBJ1-2,CASSERSLDSYGYTF,TGTGCCAGCAGTGAAAGGAGTTTGGACAGCTATGGCTACACCTTC
TRBD1,TRBV6-5,.,TRBJ2-7,CASSRDRGYEQYF,TGTGCCAGCAGCCGGGACAGGGGCTACGAGCAGTACTTC
TRBD1,TRBV2,.,TRBJ1-2,CASSRTGDVDGYTF,TGTGCCAGCAGTCGGACAGGGGATGTAGATGGCTACACCTTC
.,TRBV10-1,.,TRBJ1-1,CASSQGKSTEAFF,TGCGCCAGCAGCCAGGGGAAGTCCACTGAAGCTTTCTTT
.,TRBV28,.,TRBJ1-1,CASRPGGFTEAFF,TGTGCCAGCAGACCTGGAGGGTTCACTGAAGCTTTCTTT
.,TRBV28,once,TRBJ2-5,CASRGWGDQETQYF,TGTGCCAGCAGGGGATGGGGGGACCAAGAGACCCAGTACTTC
TRBD2,TRBV14,.,TRBJ2-1,CASSLYAGVSSSYNEQFF,TGTGCCAGCAGCCTCTACGCGGGGGTATCCTCCTCCTACAATGAGCAGTTCTTC
TRBD1,TRBV18,.,TRBJ2-7,CASSPPGQGDEQYF,TGTGCCAGCTCACCACCCGGACAGGGAGACGAGCAGTACTTC
.,TRBV11-2,.,TRBJ1-6,CASSPRRAVNSPLHF,TGTGCCAGCAGCCCCCGGAGAGCAGTTAATTCACCCCTCCACTTT
TRBD2,TRBV10-3,.,TRBJ2-1,CAISEFGGGSSYNEQFF,TGTGCCATCAGTGAGTTCGGCGGGGGAAGCTCCTACAATGAGCAGTTCTTC
.,TRBV7-9,.,TRBJ2-6,CASSSSSVGANVLTF,TGTGCCAGCAGCTCCTCTAGTGTTGGGGCCAACGTCCTGACTTTC
TRBD1,TRBV11-2,.,TRBJ1-3,CASSRDSYSGNTIYF,TGTGCCAGCAGCAGGGACAGCTACTCTGGAAACACCATATATTTT
.,TRBV6-5,few,TRBJ1-2,CAGGQGINYGYTF,TGTGCTGGCGGGCAGGGGATTAACTATGGCTACACCTTC
TRBD1,TRBV29-1,.,TRBJ1-2,CSVDGQVNQGYTF,TGCAGCGTTGACGGACAGGTCAATCAGGGCTACACCTTC
.,TRBV7-9,once,TRBJ1-3,CASSSRRGPGNTIYF,TGTGCCAGCAGCTCCCGTAGAGGGCCTGGAAACACCATATATTTT
TRBD1,TRBV6-6,.,TRBJ2-2,CASSQTGGGELFF,TGTGCCAGCAGCCAGACAGGGGGCGGGGAGCTGTTTTTT
TRBD2,TRBV27,.,TRBJ2-1,CASSLIGGRGGEQFF,TGTGCCAGCAGTTTAATTGGCGGGAGGGGGGGTGAGCAGTTCTTC
TRBD1,TRBV19,.,TRBJ1-2,CASGDRGSYGYTF,TGTGCCAGCGGTGACAGGGGATCTTATGGCTACACCTTC
.,TRBV6-5,.,TRBJ1-1,CASRASSLKGREAFF,TGTGCCAGCAGAGCTTCGAGCTTAAAGGGGCGTGAAGCTTTCTTT
TRBD2,TRBV11-2,.,TRBJ2-7,CASSPLSAGPYGQYF,TGTGCCAGCAGCCCCCTATCAGCGGGACCCTACGGGCAGTACTTC
TRBD2,TRBV11-3,.,TRBJ2-3,CASSMGLAGDVDTQYF,TGTGCCAGCAGCATGGGACTAGCGGGAGACGTAGATACGCAGTATTTT
TRBD2,TRBV7-2,.,TRBJ2-5,CASSERGGLKTQYF,TGTGCCAGCAGCGAGCGGGGGGGCCTAAAGACCCAGTACTTC
.,TRBV10-1,.,TRBJ2-5,CASTESQVAIKETQYF,TGCGCCAGCACGGAAAGTCAGGTTGCCATAAAAGAGACCCAGTACTTC
.,TRBV5-1,.,TRBJ2-2,CASSLRNSRELFF,TGCGCCAGCAGCCTCAGGAACTCCAGGGAGCTGTTTTTT
.,TRBV10-3,.,TRBJ2-6,CAISVRDSGANVLTF,TGTGCCATCAGTGTGCGTGACTCTGGGGCCAACGTCCTGACTTTC
.,TRBV7-6,.,TRBJ1-1,CASSPSFLKKYMNTEAFF,TGTGCCAGCAGCCCTAGCTTTTTAAAGAAATACATGAACACTGAAGCTTTCTTT
TRBD1,TRBV7-9,.,TRBJ1-2,CASSPGVGGPMHYGYTF,TGTGCCAGCAGCCCAGGTGTAGGGGGCCCAATGCACTATGGCTACACCTTC
TRBD1,TRBV5-4,.,TRBJ2-2,CASSLGGLRITGELFF,TGTGCCAGCAGCTTAGGGGGCCTAAGAATCACCGGGGAGCTGTTTTTT
.,TRBV19,.,TRBJ2-7,CASSIDLRGPYEQYF,TGTGCCAGTAGTATAGATCTCAGGGGCCCCTACGAGCAGTACTTC
.,TRBV10-2,.,TRBJ2-7,CASSDWGPNSYEQYF,TGCGCCAGCAGTGATTGGGGGCCTAACTCCTACGAGCAGTACTTC
.,TRBV12-3/TRBV12-4,.,TRBJ1-6,CASSLSLAPLHF,TGTGCCAGCAGTTTGAGTCTGGCACCCCTCCACTTT
TRBD1,TRBV3-1/TRBV3-2,.,TRBJ1-3,CASSLQGAGNTIYF,TGTGCCAGCAGCCTACAGGGGGCGGGAAACACCATATATTTT